This TCR beta chain was documented in a study of OX40 agonist ivuxolimab in advanced cancers. Looking at the study overall: An agonistic anti-OX40 (CD134) antibody, ivuxolimab, was used to treat the patients. Intravenous ivuxolimab at 0.01 to 10 mg/kg was given to patients every 2 weeks. Study outcomes and limitations: Dosing at 0.1 to 3.0 mg/kg was accompanied by clonal expansion of CD4+ and CD8+ blood T cells by week 6. Nonresponders, in some cases, also had low normalized T-cell clonal expansion.

Points on this clone: The antigen remains unidentified.

Sequencing used immunoSEQ multiplex PCR; TCRdb keeps in-frame clones, though not all of them. The sample has approximately 83,000 clones, over 75% seen once. The V end lost 4 bases, the J end lost 0 bases, and 5 bases lay between the germline ends. The CDR3 is 13 amino acids. Looked up from germline, CDR1 is SGHNT and CDR2 is YYREEE (reference sequence). The receptor's source is an adult with an advanced solid tumor such as melanoma, head and neck, liver or kidney cancer. The chain links TRBV5-4 to TRBJ2-1, with D uncertain. The sample in question was CD4+ or CD8+ T cells sorted from blood, obtained in a trial of the OX40 agonist ivuxolimab. The CDR3 bases are TGTGCCAGCAGCGGGGACTCCTACAATGAGCAGTTCTTC. Its translation is CASSGDSYNEQFF.